These T cell receptor beta chains were read from a single sample in a study of T cell responses to AZD1222 COVID-19 vaccine. The data were produced by immunoSEQ multiplex PCR, yet TCRdb's version contains in-frame clones alone and is incomplete. The sample has 150,000 to 180,000 clones, roughly 90% seen once; the top ten hold 18%. Sequencing used peripheral blood, obtained on day 0 of AZD1222 vaccination. The receptors stem from an adult in good health. The conserved cysteine and the conserved F or W are not part of the CDR3 here. The order of the fields is clone size, J gene, V gene, CDR3 protein. Clone sizes are given selectively: once, few, many, or a class where the clone is expanded.

>-|TRBJ2-1|TRBV10-2
ASSRTSGRYNEQF
>once|TRBJ1-1|TRBV7-3
ASSLSHAGGNTEAF
>-|TRBJ2-1|TRBV3-1/TRBV3-2
ASSPGDEQF
>-|TRBJ2-5|TRBV11-3
ASSRGGAAETQY
>-|TRBJ1-5|TRBV12-3/TRBV12-4
ASSPGTYQPQH
>-|TRBJ1-2|TRBV28
ASSQGVSDGYT
>-|TRBJ2-5|TRBV7-3
ASSLVGNNQETQY
>-|TRBJ1-4|TRBV2
ATSAGALTNEKLF
>-|TRBJ2-6|TRBV18
ASSPIPGGANVLT
>-|TRBJ2-3|TRBV3-1/TRBV3-2
ASSQEGIFTDTQY
>-|TRBJ1-1|TRBV5-1
ASSLGDTRIEAF
>-|TRBJ1-1|TRBV9
ASSVGANTEAF
>once|TRBJ1-1|TRBV18
ASSPRQALYTEAF
>-|TRBJ2-1|TRBV7-2
ASSFRSGANEQF
>-|TRBJ1-3|TRBV5-1
ASSRSGQGSGNTIY
>-|TRBJ1-2|TRBV2
ASSGGREGYT
>-|TRBJ2-1|TRBV24-1
ATGGLGEQF
>-|TRBJ2-1|TRBV12-2
ASRYPRLAPSYNEQF
>once|TRBJ2-2|TRBV5-1
ASSLKGQANTGELF
>once|TRBJ1-5|TRBV6-5
ASSYSRGDQPQH
>-|TRBJ2-6|TRBV9
ASSREVGANVLT
>-|TRBJ2-7|TRBV7-9
ASSLDGTAGADEQY
>-|TRBJ1-5|TRBV5-5
ASSGGQGYQPQH
>-|TRBJ1-6|TRBV5-1
ASSFQGVEDSPLH
>-|TRBJ2-6|TRBV24-1
ATSDGAGANVLT
>-|TRBJ1-5|TRBV29-1
SVARAGDQPQH
>-|TRBJ1-4|TRBV5-6
ASSLQQANEKLF
>-|TRBJ2-5|TRBV7-8
ASSSPRETQY
>-|TRBJ2-5|TRBV2
ASRPRQGQETQY
>-|TRBJ2-1|TRBV7-3
ASSLSTGGTEQF
>-|TRBJ1-2|TRBV3-1/TRBV3-2
ASSQESWTPAGYT
>once|TRBJ2-1|TRBV29-1
SVEDPNEQF
>-|TRBJ1-2|TRBV19
ASSIGSGRYYGYT
>-|TRBJ1-4|TRBV28
ASRSTEKLF
>-|TRBJ1-6|TRBV6-6
ASSPPMGPRSSYNSPLH
>once|TRBJ2-5|TRBV5-1
ASSLASGRGETQY
>-|TRBJ1-1|TRBV5-6
ASRNPGLLNTEAF
>-|TRBJ2-5|TRBV18
ASSPNRGKETQY
>-|TRBJ1-2|TRBV3-1/TRBV3-2
ASSQDGKVGLRGYT
>-|TRBJ1-2|TRBV3-1/TRBV3-2
ASSQGTLQGLVYGYT
>-|TRBJ1-2|TRBV11-3
ASSGDPGGYT
>-|TRBJ2-2|TRBV14
ASSSRGYTGELF
>-|TRBJ1-6|TRBV5-1
ASRGSYNSPLH
>-|TRBJ2-4|TRBV21-1
ASSDKGGERGIQY
>-|TRBJ1-6|TRBV7-8
ASSRGQGNSPLH
>-|TRBJ1-5|TRBV7-2
ASSPSTGGNQPQH
>-|TRBJ2-2|TRBV9
ASSVDASGAGELF
>-|TRBJ1-1|TRBV25-1
ASRYGMNTEAF
>-|TRBJ1-6|TRBV2
ATTRTGLPSYNSPLH
>-|TRBJ2-7|TRBV18
ASSPTGQISMNSYEQY
>-|TRBJ1-2|TRBV20-1
SARQPDGYT
>-|TRBJ1-6|TRBV3-1/TRBV3-2
ASSLGQGNSPLH
>-|TRBJ2-6|TRBV29-1
SVRTGAGANVLT
>-|TRBJ2-1|TRBV29-1
SVVVQREGYEQF
>-|TRBJ2-1|TRBV11-2
ASSPVTGTFNEQF
>-|TRBJ1-2|TRBV20-1
SARPGAGYT
>-|TRBJ2-2|TRBV5-1
ASSWGASDGELF
>once|TRBJ1-3|TRBV13
ASSLSGNTIY